This TCR beta chain was identified in a study of T cell responses to AZD1222 COVID-19 vaccine. This CDR3 has 13 amino acids. Trimming cost V 4 bases and J 0 bases, with 7 bases left between them. CDR1 is GTSNPN, CDR2 SVGIG, per germline (reference sequence). Notes on this clone: The antigen is undetermined.

Clones were read by immunoSEQ multiplex PCR, and TCRdb kept only the in-frame ones, dropping some. The top ten clones hold around 3.6% of a sample with roughly 190,000 clones, 90% to 95% of them seen once. Study-wide points: Spike was spanned by vaccine-associated CD4 TCRs, which were dominant at 160-218 and 743-854. Sampling that yielded the repertoires occurred only after the peak T cell response. Nearly half of spike-specific TCRs reportedly target unmutated variant regions.

This receptor was taken from an adult who received the MenACWY meningococcal vaccine as a control. The chain recombines TRBV30 with TRBJ2-1; the D gene is possibly TRBD2 (6 bases). Sequenced here: peripheral blood, sampled 28 days after the second dose of the MenACWY control vaccine. The CDR3 spells CAWTGGSYNEQFF. The CDR3 nucleotides are TGTGCCTGGACCGGGGGCTCCTACAATGAGCAGTTCTTC.